Each of the 22 T cell receptor beta chains below was sequenced from the same sample in a study of CD8+CD57+ T cells in acquired aplastic anemia. TCR beta VDJ and CDR3 profiles were obtained from a genomic DNA template. TCRdb used MiXCR to reprocess the reads, holding one entry per CDR3 protein. This table has over 150,000 distinct CDR3 sequences, approximately 52% appearing once. It was patients with CD8+CD57+ cell expansion by flow cytometry who were chosen for sequencing. Sequences were obtained from sorted CD4+, CD8+, or CD8+CD57+ T cells (not recorded which) from PBMCs. The receptors were gathered from a human donor with aplastic anemia.

V gene TRBV20-1 combines with J gene TRBJ2-1, with D possibly matching TRBD2 (7 bases). This CDR3 comprises 17 residues. CDR1 is DFQATT and CDR2 is SNEGSKA in the germline V gene (reference sequence). Trimming cost V 7 bases and J 5 bases, with 27 bases left between them. CDR3 sequence reads: CSVSRGALATGNNEQFF. CDR3 sequence (DNA): TGCAGTGTTTCACGGGGGGCACTAGCAACAGGGAACAATGAGCAGTTCTTC.

The chain joins TRBV19 to TRBJ2-7, with 7 positions matching TRBD2. The germline gives CDR1 LNHDA, CDR2 SQIVND (reference sequence). J was trimmed by 4 bases and V by 3 bases; bases with no gene match: 3. This CDR3 is built from 13 residues. CDR3 sequence reads: CASSMGGKYEQYF. The CDR3 nucleotides are TGTGCCAGTAGTATGGGAGGGAAGTACGAGCAGTACTTC.

This clonotype came up once. Given a much more abundant clone one base away, this may be a read error. The chain couples TRBV27 to TRBJ2-1; D remains ambiguous. The germline V gene encodes CDR1 MNHEY and CDR2 SMNVEV (reference sequence). The CDR3 contains 11 residues. The V end was cut by 4 bases, the J end by 5 bases, with 3 bases between. The CDR3 spells CASSSHNEQFF. CDR3 bases: TGTGCCAGCAGTTCACACAATGAGCAGTTCTTC.

The rearrangement uses TRBV15 and TRBJ2-7; 7 bases map to TRBD2. The germline V gene encodes CDR1 LNHNV and CDR2 YYDKDF (reference sequence). This CDR3 has 14 residues. V shed 8 bases and J 7 bases; nucleotides not matched to a gene: 14. The CDR3 DNA is TGTGCCACCTCCTGGCCAGCGGGGTCCGGGGAGCAGTACTTC. It translates to CATSWPAGSGEQYF.

This clonotype was seen more than once but under ten times. Lacking the conserved final phenylalanine or tryptophan, this CDR3 likely reflects a read error. The DNA is left out, because the CDR3 cannot be placed on it with certainty; the CDR3 is given as TCRdb lists it. The chain joins TRBV7-8 to TRBJ2-7; TRBD1 is taken as the D call from the table, unchecked against the DNA. The germline gives CDR1 SGHVS, CDR2 FQNEAQ. Inclusive of both ends, the CDR3 amounts to 9 amino acids. The CDR3: CASSPETGG.

This clonotype showed up just once. The chain is built from TRBV12-3 or TRBV12-4 and TRBJ1-5, with D possibly TRBD1 on 6 matching bases. V was pared by 6 bases and J by 7 bases, with 13 bases between. The CDR3 contains 13 residues. The CDR3 nucleotides are TGTGCCAGCAGATCGGGACATGGACAGCCCCAGCATTTT. Its protein product is CASRSGHGQPQHF.

This clonotype was counted ten times or more. The rearrangement joins TRBV15 to TRBJ1-4; 10 nucleotides align to TRBD1. Germline CDR1 reads LNHNV; CDR2 reads YYDKDF (reference sequence). This CDR3 comprises 15 residues. The V and J ends lost 5 bases and 2 bases, in that order; junction bases with no gene match: 2. The CDR3 nucleotides are TGTGCCACCAGCGGGACAGGGGTCACTAATGAAAAACTGTTTTTT. It encodes CATSGTGVTNEKLFF.

CDR3 nucleotides: TGTGCCGGCAAAGTAGCTAGCGGGAGTAGCTACGAGCAGTACTTC. Encoded protein: CAGKVASGSSYEQYF. The chain employs TRBV2 and TRBJ2-7; 10 nucleotides match TRBD2. This CDR3 has 15 residues. In germline, CDR1 is SNHLY, CDR2 FYNNEI. Trimming removed 11 bases from V and 3 bases from J; junction bases left unmatched: 13.

The chain couples TRBV20-1 to TRBJ2-3; D gene unclear. The V gene lost 1 base and the J gene lost 3 bases, with 5 bases spanning the gap. Germline CDR1 reads DFQATT; CDR2 reads SNEGSKA (reference sequence). The CDR3 runs 12 residues. CDR3 in DNA: TGCAGTGCTAGAGGCGTGACAGATACGCAGTATTTT. This translates into CSARGVTDTQYF.

The chain couples TRBV19 to TRBJ1-4; 7 bases are shared with TRBD1. Germline CDR1 reads LNHDA; CDR2 reads SQIVND (reference sequence). This CDR3 has 14 amino acids. V lost 4 bases, J lost 10 bases, and 9 bases stayed unmatched. The CDR3 DNA reads TGTGCCAGTAGTACCTGGACAGGACAGGCAAAACTGTTTTTT. It is translated as CASSTWTGQAKLFF.

The V gene is TRBV11-1, the J gene TRBJ2-1; 13 bases fit TRBD2. The germline gives CDR1 SGHAT, CDR2 FQDESV (reference sequence). The CDR3 contains 17 residues. V lost 4 bases and J lost 6; bases outside the gene matches: 9. The CDR3 protein is CASSSAGTSGTANEQFF. CDR3 coding DNA: TGTGCCAGCAGCTCCGCCGGGACTAGCGGGACAGCCAATGAGCAGTTCTTC.

The J gene is TRBJ1-3, the V gene TRBV25-1; a possible D gene is TRBD1 (5 bases). The CDR3 spans 14 residues. Germline V gene data show CDR1 as MGHDK and CDR2 as SYGVNS. The V and J ends lost 1 base and 11 bases respectively, with 15 bases between them. DNA for the CDR3: TGTGCCAGCAGTGAATGGGGGACCGGTATCGCCATATATTTT. Amino acid sequence: CASSEWGTGIAIYF.

This clonotype was detected many times. The rearrangement links TRBV11-1 to TRBJ1-1, with D tentatively TRBD1 (5 bases). V lost 3 bases and J lost 5, with 10 bases in between. This CDR3 contains 13 residues. Germline loops: CDR1 SGHAT, CDR2 FQDESV (reference sequence). CDR3 amino acids: CASSLLEGTEAFF. The CDR3 region has the DNA TGTGCCAGCAGCTTGTTGGAGGGGACTGAAGCTTTCTTT.

This CDR3 reads CSVEDGSSYNEQFF. In DNA, the CDR3 is TGCAGCGTAGAGGACGGAAGCTCCTACAATGAGCAGTTCTTC. V and J are TRBV29-1 and TRBJ2-1; D is unclear. V dropped 6 bases and J dropped 0 bases, with 12 bases sitting between them. Germline CDR1 SQVTM, CDR2 ANQGSEA. The CDR3 extends over 14 amino acids.

This chain connects TRBV7-2 to TRBJ2-1; 8 positions agree with TRBD2. The CDR3 spans 16 residues. The V gene end was trimmed by 3 bases and the J gene end by 6 bases; junction bases not matched to a gene: 10. CDR1 and CDR2 (germline): SGHTA, FQGNSA. The CDR3 loop reads CASSFNGGALFNEQFF. In DNA form, the CDR3 reads TGTGCCAGCAGCTTCAACGGGGGGGCCTTGTTCAATGAGCAGTTCTTC.

This sequence joins TRBV7-6 and TRBJ2-3, with D possibly matching TRBD2 (5 bases). The V and J ends lost 2 bases and 4 bases respectively, with 10 bases between them. Germline V lookup: CDR1 SGHVS, CDR2 FNYEAQ. This CDR3 is 14 amino acids long. The CDR3 here is CASSLRTRSDTQYF. The CDR3 region has the DNA TGTGCCAGCAGCTTAAGAACTAGATCAGATACGCAGTATTTT.

This rearrangement joins TRBV5-1 to TRBJ1-1, with D unresolved. Trimming took off 1 base at V and 1 base at J, with 11 bases between the two ends. Per the germline V gene, CDR1 is SGHRS and CDR2 is YFSETQ. The CDR3 has 15 amino acids. The CDR3 is CASSLIGRENTEAFF. DNA for the CDR3: TGCGCCAGCAGCTTGATAGGCAGAGAGAACACTGAAGCTTTCTTT.

This sequence joins TRBV2 and TRBJ1-6; unclear D gene. Germline CDR1 reads SNHLY; CDR2 reads FYNNEI. Trimming removed 5 bases at V and 0 bases at J, with 14 bases between. CDR3 length equals 17 residues. The CDR3 spells CASSYSSLSSYNSPLHF. In nucleotides, the CDR3 is TGTGCCAGCAGTTATTCCAGTTTGAGCTCCTATAATTCACCCCTCCACTTT.

The rearrangement uses TRBV24-1 and TRBJ2-3, with 9 positions matching TRBD2. Trimming cost V 1 base and J 1 base; bases outside gene matches: 5. CDR3 length: 17 amino acids. Looked up from germline, CDR1 is KGHDR and CDR2 is SFDVKD. The CDR3 here is CATSDFGERGGTDTQYF. The CDR3 coding sequence is TGTGCCACCAGTGATTTCGGCGAGCGGGGGGGCACAGATACGCAGTATTTT.

This chain links TRBV5-8 with TRBJ2-5; D gene uncertain. The CDR3 sequence is 14 residues long. V shed 1 base and J shed 1 base, with 8 bases lying between them. In germline, CDR1 is SGHTS, CDR2 YDEGEE. The CDR3 loop is CASSLYLRQETQYF. The CDR3 DNA reads TGTGCCAGCAGCTTGTACTTGCGCCAAGAGACCCAGTACTTC.

This chain links TRBV10-3 with TRBJ2-7, with a possible D match to TRBD1 (6 bases). V lost 0 bases, J lost 1 base, and 19 bases lay in between. The germline CDR1 and CDR2 sequences are ENHRY and SYGVKD. The CDR3 has 18 amino acids. As DNA, the CDR3 is TGTGCCATCAGTGAGTCGGATTGGCAGGGGCCCGCTTCCTACGAGCAGTACTTC. As protein: CAISESDWQGPASYEQYF.

Notes on this clonotype: This sequence may be a read error, since a much larger clone differs from it by one base. The conserved phenylalanine or tryptophan is not found at the CDR3 terminus, so this likely reflects a read error. The V and J genes are TRBV11-1 and TRBJ2-7; 9 bases are a match to TRBD1. Trimming took 5 bases from V and 3 from J; bases not matched to a gene: 14. Per germline, CDR1 SGHAT and CDR2 FQDESV (reference sequence). This CDR3 is 17 amino acids long. CDR3 coding DNA: TGTGCCAGCAGCAACCCTTCCCGGGACAGGGTATTCTACGAGCAGTACCTC. It encodes CASSNPSRDRVFYEQYL.